The 26 T cell receptor beta chains presented below share a single source sample, sequenced in a study of T cells in Graves' hyperthyroidism and ophthalmopathy. The TCR beta CDR3 regions underwent amplification using RNA transcripts as the source. HTBI primers were used for first-round RT-PCR of the TCR CDR3. TCRdb processed the multiplex PCR reads anew with MiXCR; each CDR3 protein has one entry. The table includes hundreds of thousands of distinct CDR3 sequences, approximately 13% detected once. The source material was blood. These receptors were collected from a young woman with Graves' hyperthyroidism.

This clonotype was seen once. A single base separates this from a much larger clone, so it may be a read error. The chain couples TRBV7-2 to TRBJ1-1, with 7 bases matching TRBD1. The CDR3 is 16 residues long. CDR1 and CDR2 (germline): SGHTA, FQGNSA. The CDR3 loop reads CASSGAGQTPNTEASF. CDR3 coding DNA: TGTGCCAGCAGCGGGGCGGGACAGACCCCGAACACTGAAGCTTCCTTT.

The chain links TRBV13 to TRBJ1-1; D perhaps matches TRBD1 (6 bases). The V end was cut by 4 bases, the J end by 6 bases, with 12 bases between. Per germline, CDR1 PRHDT and CDR2 FYEKMQ (reference sequence). The CDR3 totals 13 residues. The CDR3 sequence is CASSSRGRPEAFF. CDR3 nucleotide sequence: TGTGCCAGCAGCTCCCGGGGGCGGCCTGAAGCTTTCTTT.

This clonotype was detected ten times or more. The chain uses TRBV2 and TRBJ2-5; perhaps TRBD2 as D (6 bases). This CDR3 has 14 residues. V was cut by 3 bases and J by 14 bases, with 22 bases left in between. Germline V gene lookup returns CDR1 SNHLY and CDR2 FYNNEI. This CDR3 is CASSDAGSSPWLYF. CDR3 coding DNA: TGTGCCAGCAGTGATGCGGGAAGTTCGCCTTGGCTATACTTC.

This clonotype has more than one count but fewer than ten. The genes are TRBV20-1 and TRBJ2-7; D uncertain. V lost 3 bases and J 2 bases, leaving 5 bases between the germline ends. Germline lookup yields CDR1 DFQATT and CDR2 SNEGSKA (reference sequence). The length of the CDR3 is 11 residues. CDR3: CSAREPYEQYF. As DNA, the CDR3 is TGCAGTGCTAGGGAGCCCTACGAGCAGTACTTC.

This clonotype was recorded at least ten times. V is TRBV2 and J is TRBJ2-7, with a weak D call TRBD2 (5 bases). From germline, CDR1 is SNHLY and CDR2 FYNNEI. This CDR3 comprises 14 residues. Deletions cut 8 bases from V and 3 bases from J, with 17 bases between. CDR3 DNA sequence: TGTGCCAGCCTTCTAGGGAGTGGGAGCTACGAGCAGTACTTC. Encoded protein: CASLLGSGSYEQYF.

The rearrangement links TRBV19 to TRBJ2-2, with 7 bases identical to TRBD2. V shed 5 bases and J 10 bases; nucleotides not matched to a gene: 7. The CDR3 has 13 residues. CDR1 and CDR2 from the germline V gene are LNHDA and SQIVND (reference sequence). The CDR3 loop reads CASSPSAGAELFF. The CDR3 coding sequence is TGTGCCAGTAGTCCCTCCGCGGGAGCGGAGCTGTTTTTT.

The sample holds many counts of this clonotype. This chain links TRBV7-2 with TRBJ1-4; D is possibly TRBD1 (5 bases). Germline-derived CDR1 and CDR2 are SGHTA and FQGNSA. There are 15 residues in the CDR3. The ends were cut back, 3 bases at V and 7 bases at J, with 15 bases in the middle. CDR3 amino acids: CASSLVNRPGEKLFF. The CDR3, as DNA: TGTGCCAGCAGCTTGGTTAACAGGCCGGGTGAAAAACTGTTTTTT.

This clonotype was detected a few times. The chain has TRBV5-1 and TRBJ2-7; weak D call: TRBD1 (6 bases). V lost 4 bases and J lost 5, with 16 bases in between. This CDR3 comprises 14 residues. Germline CDR1 is SGHRS and CDR2 is YFSETQ. CDR3 amino acids: CASSIQRGSNEQYF. The DNA for the CDR3 is TGCGCCAGCAGCATCCAGAGGGGGTCAAACGAGCAGTACTTC. The entire variable domain, with the rest obtained from reference TRBV5-1 and TRBJ2-7, is as follows: KAGVTQTPRYLIKTRGQQVTLSCSPISGHRSVSWYQQTPGQGLQFLFEYFSETQRNKGNFPGRFSGRQFSNSRSEMNVSTLELGDSALYLCASSIQRGSNEQYFGPGTRLTVT.

This clonotype was seen only a few times. This chain joins TRBV28 and TRBJ2-7; 10 bases match TRBD1. Trimming at V came to 8 bases and at J to 3 bases, leaving 4 bases not matched to a gene. This CDR3 has 13 amino acids. CDR1 and CDR2 (germline): MDHEN, SYDVKM. CDR3 in DNA: TGTGCCAGCGGCCGGGACAGGGGCTACGAGCAGTACTTC. Translated, it gives CASGRDRGYEQYF.

This clonotype was picked up a small number of times. This sequence may be a read error, since a much larger clone differs from it by one base. J is TRBJ2-1 and V is TRBV3-1; 7 positions match TRBD2. The CDR3 runs to 16 residues. CDR1 is LGHDT, CDR2 YNNKEL, per germline (reference sequence). This chain's CDR3 is CAGSQSGTTTWNEQFF. The CDR3 DNA follows: TGTGCCGGCAGCCAATCCGGGACTACAACCTGGAATGAGCAGTTCTTC.

This clonotype has at least ten counts. This rearrangement joins TRBV5-1 to TRBJ2-1; 9 bases are a match to TRBD2. The CDR3 length is 16 residues. V shed 0 bases and J 7 bases; nucleotides not matched to a gene: 8. Per germline, CDR1 SGHRS and CDR2 YFSETQ. CDR3: CASSLAPASGANEQFF. The CDR3 DNA sequence: TGCGCCAGCAGCTTGGCCCCGGCTAGCGGGGCGAATGAGCAGTTCTTC.

This clonotype has a handful of counts. This CDR3 reads CATSDRGQGGETQYF. The CDR3 nucleotides are TGTGCCACCAGTGACCGCGGACAGGGAGGGGAGACCCAGTACTTC. The chain links TRBV24-1 to TRBJ2-5, with D possibly matching TRBD1 (8 bases). Trimming pared 4 bases from V and 5 bases from J, leaving 16 bases between. CDR3 size: 15 residues. Germline CDR1 is KGHDR and CDR2 is SFDVKD.

This chain links TRBV20-1 with TRBJ1-2, with 7 nucleotides matching TRBD1. Germline V gene data show CDR1 as DFQATT and CDR2 as SNEGSKA (reference sequence). The length of the CDR3 is 14 residues. Losses at the gene ends were 3 bases for V and 4 bases for J; bases not matched to a gene: 8. CDR3 sequence (DNA): TGCAGTGCTAGGCCGGGACAGAGATTCTATGGCTACACCTTC. It is translated as CSARPGQRFYGYTF.

Notes on this clonotype: A much larger clone sits a single nucleotide away, making a read error possible. The genes are TRBV5-1 and TRBJ1-1; D is possibly TRBD1 (6 bases). This CDR3 contains 14 residues. CDR1 and CDR2 (germline): SGHRS, YFSETQ. In nucleotides, the CDR3 is TGCGCCAGCAGCTTTGACAGGTTGAACACTGAAGCTTCCTTT. Translated, it gives CASSFDRLNTEASF.

Many counts were recorded for this clonotype. The chain is built from TRBV12-3 or TRBV12-4 and TRBJ1-2; D might be TRBD1 (6 bases). Between the trimmed V and J ends, which lost 6 bases and 7 bases, there was a span of 18 bases. The CDR3 sequence is 14 residues long. The DNA for the CDR3 is TGTGCCAGCAGACTCGGGGGCGCGACTGGTGGCTACACCTTC. It specifies CASRLGGATGGYTF.

In its sample, this clonotype was seen many times. The chain has TRBV20-1 and TRBJ1-2, with 7 bases lining up with TRBD1. V was pared by 5 bases and J by 2 bases, with 5 bases of the junction left unmatched. The CDR3 has 13 residues. Germline V gene data show CDR1 as DFQATT and CDR2 as SNEGSKA (reference sequence). As DNA, the CDR3 is TGCAGTGCTGAGGGGGCAGTGAACTATGGCTACACCTTC. It encodes CSAEGAVNYGYTF.

In this sample, this clonotype turned up a few times. J is TRBJ1-1 and V is TRBV9, with TRBD1 as a possible D gene (5 bases). The CDR3 spans 15 residues. Deletions cut 4 bases from V and 3 bases from J, with 16 bases between. Germline V gene sequence: CDR1 SGDLS, CDR2 YYNGEE. CDR3 region: CASSPRGGGHTEAFF. The DNA for the CDR3 is TGTGCCAGCAGCCCCCGAGGTGGGGGACACACTGAAGCTTTCTTT.

This clonotype was observed a handful of times. This rearrangement joins TRBV10-3 to TRBJ2-3; D is undetermined. From germline, CDR1 is ENHRY and CDR2 SYGVKD. This CDR3 contains 13 residues. The V end was cut by 4 bases, the J end by 4 bases, with 9 bases between. CDR3 nucleotides: TGTGCCATCAGTGCTAGTCACGCAGATACGCAGTATTTT. Residues: CAISASHADTQYF.

This clonotype was counted ten times or more. This chain links TRBV20-1 with TRBJ1-5; TRBD1 matches 11 bases. This CDR3 is 16 amino acids long. Trimming removed 3 bases from V and 4 bases from J; junction bases left unmatched: 8. Germline CDR1 and CDR2: DFQATT and SNEGSKA (reference sequence). The CDR3 nucleotides read TGCAGTGCTAGGGGACAGGGGGGTGTTAGTAATCAGCCCCAGCATTTT. Encoded protein: CSARGQGGVSNQPQHF.

This clonotype was observed many times. V and J are TRBV28 and TRBJ2-7; 11 bases match TRBD2. In germline, CDR1 is MDHEN, CDR2 SYDVKM. The V segment lost 1 base and the J segment 4 bases; nucleotides outside the gene matches: 3. The CDR3 is 15 residues long. In DNA, the CDR3 is TGTGCCAGCAGTTTATCGGCTAGCGGGAGGTACGAGCAGTACTTC. Its protein product is CASSLSASGRYEQYF. The whole variable domain, remainder taken from reference TRBV28 and TRBJ2-7, is DVKVTQSSRYLVKRTGEKVFLECVQDMDHENMFWYRQDPGLGLRLIYFSYDVKMKEKGDIPEGYSVSREKKERFSLILESASTNQTSMYLCASSLSASGRYEQYFGPGTRLTVT.

CDR3 sequence: CASSIGQGGMNTEAFF. DNA for the CDR3: TGTGCCAGCAGCATAGGACAGGGTGGGATGAACACTGAAGCTTTCTTT. The chain carries TRBV5-8 and TRBJ1-1; 8 bases map to TRBD1. There are 16 residues in the CDR3. CDR1 is SGHTS and CDR2 is YDEGEE in the germline V gene. Losses at the gene ends were 4 bases for V and 0 bases for J; bases not matched to a gene: 8.

This clonotype has at least ten counts. In nucleotides, the CDR3 is TGTGCCAGCAGCTTAGTGGGGGAATCCACAGATACGCAGTATTTT. Translation: CASSLVGESTDTQYF. This sequence joins TRBV13 and TRBJ2-3; D possibly uses TRBD1 or TRBD2 (5 bases each). Germline CDR1 and CDR2: PRHDT and FYEKMQ (reference sequence). The CDR3 length is 15 residues. V gave up 1 base and J gave up 2 bases, with 10 bases separating them.

The V call is TRBV18, the J call TRBJ1-1; the match to TRBD1 covers 8 bases. CDR3 size: 16 residues. Per germline, CDR1 KGHSH and CDR2 LQKENI. Unmatched junction bases numbered 10, after V lost 6 bases and J lost 1 base. The CDR3 sequence: CASSTTLGQGNTEAFF. CDR3 nucleotide sequence: TGTGCCAGCTCCACCACGTTAGGACAGGGGAACACTGAAGCTTTCTTT.

The sample holds many counts of this clonotype. The chain couples TRBV6-1 to TRBJ1-5, with D possibly matching TRBD1 (6 bases). Germline loops: CDR1 MNHNS, CDR2 SASEGT. Trimming removed 7 bases from V and 3 bases from J, with 13 bases in between. The CDR3 has 14 amino acids. The CDR3 nucleotides are TGTGCCAGCAAGGGGGGGCCCTACAATCAGCCCCAGCATTTT. It translates to CASKGGPYNQPQHF.

This clonotype was counted many times. The V and J genes are TRBV28 and TRBJ2-2; D not resolved. This CDR3 spans 13 amino acids. CDR1 MDHEN and CDR2 SYDVKM come from the germline V gene. V was pared by 5 bases and J by 4 bases, with 8 bases between. The CDR3 sequence: CASSPQVTGELFF. Here the CDR3 DNA reads TGTGCCAGCAGTCCCCAAGTCACCGGGGAGCTGTTTTTT.

This clonotype was recorded many times. The chain recombines TRBV29-1 with TRBJ1-5; no definite D call. Germline loops: CDR1 SQVTM, CDR2 ANQGSEA. V was cut by 0 bases and J by 13 bases, with 4 bases left in between. This CDR3 comprises 9 residues. CDR3 amino acids: CSVEDVQHF. The CDR3, as DNA: TGCAGCGTTGAAGACGTACAGCATTTT.